A selection of T cell receptor beta chains follows, all from one sample in a study of CD8 T cells in Susac syndrome. TCRdb reanalysed the immunoSEQ multiplex PCR reads using MiXCR and keeps one entry per CDR3 protein. The table has approximately 170,000 distinct CDR3 sequences, roughly 93% seen once. Sequencing was performed on CD4+ T cells from PBMCs. These receptors originate from a human donor in good health. Both conserved end residues are part of each CDR3. Each record gives: CDR3 protein, CDR3 DNA, CDR3 length, J gene, D gene, clone size, V gene. D genes are given only for firm matches. Clone size is shown for a subset of rows, as once, few, many or a class of expanded clone.

CASSRNKGASYEQYF | TGTGCCAGCAGCCGAAATAAGGGGGCCTCCTACGAGCAGTACTTC | 15 | TRBJ2-7 | TRBD1 | NA | TRBV7-2
CSVSPQAQGTEAFF | TGCAGCGTGAGCCCCCAGGCGCAGGGCACTGAAGCTTTCTTT | 14 | TRBJ1-1 | NA | NA | TRBV29-1
CASRAGTANTGELFF | TGTGCCAGCAGGGCCGGGACAGCGAACACCGGGGAGCTGTTTTTT | 15 | TRBJ2-2 | TRBD1 | NA | TRBV28
CASREGTSDEQFF | TGTGCCAGCAGGGAAGGGACTAGCGATGAGCAGTTCTTC | 13 | TRBJ2-1 | TRBD2 | NA | TRBV12-3/TRBV12-4
CASMPRLGTANQPQHF | TGTGCCAGCATGCCTCGCCTGGGGACGGCGAATCAGCCCCAGCATTTT | 16 | TRBJ1-5 | NA | NA | TRBV6-1
CASSPPGVNTEAFF | TGTGCCAGCAGCCCGCCGGGGGTAAACACTGAAGCTTTCTTT | 14 | TRBJ1-1 | NA | few | TRBV11-2
CASSLSTGGYGDTQYF | TGCGCCAGCAGCCTCTCGACAGGGGGGTACGGAGATACGCAGTATTTT | 16 | TRBJ2-3 | TRBD1 | NA | TRBV5-1
CAISESYGTQYF | TGTGCCATCAGTGAGTCGTACGGTACGCAGTATTTT | 12 | TRBJ2-3 | NA | NA | TRBV10-3
CASSLQDTSYEQYF | TGTGCCAGCAGCTTACAGGACACCTCCTACGAGCAGTACTTC | 14 | TRBJ2-7 | NA | NA | TRBV11-2
CASSLDGNNQPQHF | TGCGCCAGCAGCCTGGACGGAAATAATCAGCCCCAGCATTTT | 14 | TRBJ1-5 | NA | once | TRBV5-1
CSARVAQGADTQYF | TGCAGTGCTAGGGTAGCCCAGGGGGCAGATACGCAGTATTTT | 14 | TRBJ2-3 | TRBD1 | NA | TRBV20-1
CASSQQGQGRKTGELFF | TGTGCCAGCAGCCAACAGGGACAGGGGAGAAAAACCGGGGAGCTGTTTTTT | 17 | TRBJ2-2 | TRBD1 | NA | TRBV11-2
CASMRATYNEQFF | TGTGCCAGCATGCGTGCGACCTACAATGAGCAGTTCTTC | 13 | TRBJ2-1 | NA | NA | TRBV6-1
CASSEWEGRRHF | TGTGCCAGCAGTGAATGGGAGGGTAGAAGACATTTT | 12 | TRBJ1-5 | NA | NA | TRBV25-1
CAWSVNKVKAFF | TGTGCCTGGAGTGTCAACAAGGTGAAAGCTTTCTTT | 12 | TRBJ1-1 | NA | NA | TRBV30
CASSQDRSRGTEAFF | TGTGCCAGCAGCCAAGATCGGTCCCGGGGCACTGAAGCTTTCTTT | 15 | TRBJ1-1 | NA | NA | TRBV3-1
CASSQGGGYNEQFF | TGTGCCAGCAGCCAAGGGGGGGGCTACAATGAGCAGTTCTTC | 14 | TRBJ2-1 | TRBD2 | NA | TRBV3-1
CASSRGTSLQETQYF | TGTGCCAGCAGTAGGGGGACCAGTCTACAAGAGACCCAGTACTTC | 15 | TRBJ2-5 | NA | NA | TRBV2
CASSKAGGRTDTQYF | TGCGCCAGCAGCAAAGCGGGGGGGCGCACAGATACGCAGTATTTT | 15 | TRBJ2-3 | TRBD2 | NA | TRBV5-1
CASSLAGERETQYF | TGCGCCAGCAGCTTGGCGGGCGAGAGAGAGACCCAGTACTTC | 14 | TRBJ2-5 | NA | NA | TRBV5-1
CASSSTTNTGELFF | TGTGCCAGCAGCTCTACGACGAACACCGGGGAGCTGTTTTTT | 14 | TRBJ2-2 | NA | few | TRBV7-2
CSVGRGNYGYTF | TGCAGCGTCGGGAGGGGTAACTATGGCTACACCTTC | 12 | TRBJ1-2 | NA | NA | TRBV29-1
CASSYSMQGAYEQYF | TGTGCCAGCAGTTACTCGATGCAGGGGGCCTACGAGCAGTACTTC | 15 | TRBJ2-7 | TRBD1 | NA | TRBV6-5
CASSILTGEQYF | TGTGCCAGCAGCATACTAACGGGGGAGCAGTACTTC | 12 | TRBJ2-7 | NA | NA | TRBV7-8
CSGNRGVGSEQYF | TGCAGTGGCAACAGGGGAGTAGGATCCGAGCAGTACTTC | 13 | TRBJ2-7 | TRBD1 | NA | TRBV20-1
CASSPGAGTGYGYTF | TGTGCCAGCAGCCCGGGGGCGGGAACGGGCTATGGCTACACCTTC | 15 | TRBJ1-2 | NA | NA | TRBV7-9
CASSKDPAKNIQYF | TGTGCCAGCAGCAAAGATCCAGCCAAAAACATTCAGTACTTC | 14 | TRBJ2-4 | NA | NA | TRBV21-1
CASSSTRGTSTDTQYF | TGTGCCAGCAGCTCAACCCGGGGGACTAGCACAGATACGCAGTATTTT | 16 | TRBJ2-3 | NA | NA | TRBV5-4
CASSFKGANQPQHF | TGTGCCAGCAGTTTCAAGGGGGCGAATCAGCCCCAGCATTTT | 14 | TRBJ1-5 | TRBD1 | NA | TRBV27
CASSRSPLAASPSYNEQFF | TGCGCCAGCAGCCGGTCTCCCCTCGCGGCGAGCCCCTCCTACAATGAGCAGTTCTTC | 19 | TRBJ2-1 | NA | NA | TRBV4-1
CATRKGQFNEKLFF | TGTGCCACCCGAAAGGGACAGTTTAATGAAAAACTGTTTTTT | 14 | TRBJ1-4 | TRBD1 | NA | TRBV15
CASSSQSYGYTF | TGTGCCAGCAGCTCGCAGAGTTATGGCTACACCTTC | 12 | TRBJ1-2 | NA | NA | TRBV7-8
CAWSRQGNTEAFF | TGTGCCTGGAGTAGACAGGGTAACACTGAAGCTTTCTTT | 13 | TRBJ1-1 | TRBD1 | NA | TRBV30
CASSQPNSPLHF | TGTGCCAGCTCACAGCCTAATTCACCCCTCCACTTT | 12 | TRBJ1-6 | NA | NA | TRBV18
CASSGHTAGETQYF | TGTGCCAGCAGTGGACATACCGCCGGGGAGACCCAGTACTTC | 14 | TRBJ2-5 | NA | NA | TRBV6-1
CSAGQGAGYGYTF | TGCAGCGCCGGACAGGGGGCTGGCTATGGCTACACCTTC | 13 | TRBJ1-2 | TRBD1 | once | TRBV29-1
CASVQQARQFF | TGTGCCAGCGTACAGCAGGCCAGGCAGTTCTTC | 11 | TRBJ2-1 | NA | once | TRBV2
CATSRDRGQETQYF | TGTGCCACCAGCAGAGATCGGGGCCAAGAGACCCAGTACTTC | 14 | TRBJ2-5 | NA | NA | TRBV15
CASSQERAGGPNTGELFF | TGCGCCAGCAGCCAAGAAAGGGCGGGGGGCCCGAACACCGGGGAGCTGTTTTTT | 18 | TRBJ2-2 | TRBD2 | NA | TRBV4-1
CASRTSSYEQYF | TGTGCCAGCCGGACCTCTAGCTACGAGCAGTACTTC | 12 | TRBJ2-7 | NA | few | TRBV6-2/TRBV6-3
CAWSEGQVNTEAFF | TGTGCCTGGAGTGAGGGACAGGTGAACACTGAAGCTTTCTTT | 14 | TRBJ1-1 | TRBD1 | NA | TRBV30
CASRPGTGLGTGELFF | TGTGCCAGCAGACCCGGGACAGGCCTAGGGACCGGGGAGCTGTTTTTT | 16 | TRBJ2-2 | TRBD1 | NA | TRBV6-1
CASSEVPGHSGELFF | TGTGCCAGCAGTGAAGTCCCGGGACATTCAGGGGAGCTGTTTTTT | 15 | TRBJ2-2 | NA | NA | TRBV2
CSARDRQGTGNTIYF | TGCAGTGCTAGAGACCGACAGGGTACGGGAAACACCATATATTTT | 15 | TRBJ1-3 | TRBD1 | NA | TRBV20-1
CASSVEGTRGEKLFF | TGTGCCAGCAGCGTAGAAGGGACAAGGGGTGAAAAACTGTTTTTT | 15 | TRBJ1-4 | NA | NA | TRBV9
CSAGLAGGNEQFF | TGCAGTGCTGGACTAGCGGGGGGCAATGAGCAGTTCTTC | 13 | TRBJ2-1 | TRBD2 | NA | TRBV20-1